The T cell receptor beta chain described here comes from a study of cytomegalovirus exposure and HLA in healthy donors (dated by TCRdb to between 2016 and 2019). Context from the whole study: The approximately 710 repertoires of the first cohort and the approximately 110 validation repertoires were produced on the same platform, according to a later analysis. The study aimed to test whether signatures of past pathogen exposure could be identified by cataloging public T cell receptors. Besides the first cohort of under 700 subjects, a separate validation cohort made up of over 95 different subjects was used. High-throughput TCR immunosequencing, statistical association of individual TCRs with disease status, and machine learning were combined to predict cytomegalovirus infection status. The paper's findings and limits, for the study overall: A total of fewer than 200 TCR beta chains were listed by the study as associated with cytomegalovirus. Most TCR sequences were observed very rarely across donors, whereas some public TCRs were present in many individuals. Three of the identified cytomegalovirus-associated TCR beta chains were confirmed in vitro to be specific for cytomegalovirus antigens. The classifier was reported to diagnose cytomegalovirus status with high specificity and sensitivity in both the original and validation cohorts. A later analysis lacked HLA typing for the validation cohort, so it scored co-occurrence in that cohort across all 120 or so repertoires. According to the authors, the approach could potentially be generalized to other disease states and immunological phenotypes. Of the cluster scores, approximately 95% were above 0 in a later analysis, which found that TCRs clustered in the first cohort also tended to co-occur in the approximately 120 validation repertoires.

In the case of this clone: No antigen is known for it. No clone much larger than this one lies a single base away; base qualities are absent.

The germline V gene specifies MNHEY as CDR1 and SVGAGI as CDR2. From cysteine to phenylalanine, the CDR3 is 14 amino acids long. Here the CDR3 DNA is all that survives: 42 bases in frame from base 1. Germline trimming amounts to 0 bases on V and 10 bases on J, with 8 as the count of junction bases outside the gene matches. Libraries were constructed by the immunoSEQ multiplex PCR assay. The original methods were these. A statistical classification framework was built to diagnose cytomegalovirus status from the catalog of TCR beta chain sequences. Imported from immuneACCESS, the table was reduced by TCRdb to in-frame sequences with V and J called. These copies leave out some clones; in studies compared against another copy, an unresolved V gene accounts for under half, and the cause of the remainder is not known. The V and J calls and clone size come from that table; D and trimming were worked out from the DNA. The sample has around 130,000 clones on record, roughly 91% of them singletons. The ten largest make up 3% to 4% of the sample.

The donors belonged to the validation cohort of 90 to 150 subjects, which was separate from the roughly 670-subject first cohort. The TCR originated in a man between 25 and 39 years old in good health and CMV-seronegative. The chain employs TRBV6-5 and TRBJ1-1; the central 7 bases match TRBD1. The sample was PBMCs. In nucleotides, the sequence is TGTGCCAGCAGTTACTCGACCGACAGGGAAAGAGCTTTCTTT. Translated, this gives CASSYSTDRERAFF.